The clone carrying this T cell receptor (beta chain) occurred a few times. The antigen is undetermined. The data were taken from a study of T cell responses to AZD1222 COVID-19 vaccine. There are 16 residues in the CDR3. CDR1 is SGHRS and CDR2 is YFSETQ in the germline V gene. V was clipped by 4 bases and J by 6 bases, with 20 bases between them. Clones were sequenced by immunoSEQ multiplex PCR, and TCRdb holds only the in-frame ones, with some missing. Seen here are 95,000 to 100,000 clones, roughly 86% observed once, and the top ten hold about 9.4%. The study, taken as a whole, reports: The donor group comprised mostly white British people and more females; the analysis possibly underestimated clonal diversity.

This receptor was taken from an adult who received the AZD1222 COVID-19 vaccine. The chain links TRBV5-1 to TRBJ2-1; tentative D call: TRBD1 (6 bases). The source was peripheral blood, collected 28 days after the second AZD1222 dose. CDR3 amino acids: CASSPTLALGANEQFF. In DNA, the CDR3 is TGCGCCAGCAGCCCCACTCTAGCATTGGGGGCCAATGAGCAGTTCTTC.